This TCR beta chain emerged from a study of breast tumors, draining lymph nodes, adjacent tissues. MiXCR, applied by TCRdb to the multiplex PCR reads, yields one record per CDR3 protein. The repertoire consists of 140,000 to 150,000 distinct CDR3 sequences, with 32% occurring once and the leading ten covering about 2.5%. Germline values: CDR1 LGHDT, CDR2 YNNKEL (reference sequence). Deletions cut 1 base from V and 8 bases from J, with 9 bases between. The CDR3 loop spans 14 amino acids. This clonotype was recorded many times. Its antigen is not known. The lymph nodes were axillary draining lymph nodes from breast cancer patients. Study outcomes and limitations: Luminal-like breast cancer showed significantly greater tumor-nontumor repertoire similarity than basal-like breast cancer did. Tumor repertoires ranked between lymph nodes and nontumor tissue in diversity, with V and J gene preferences. Tumor T cell lymph node origin was a supported hypothesis, not proven.

The chain carries TRBV3-1 and TRBJ1-6; D uncertain. The sample was axillary lymph node tissue. The receptor comes from a female donor with breast cancer. Some clones in this sample may be carry-over from other donors' samples. The CDR3, as DNA: TGTGCCAGCAGCCAAGGGTTCCGGGATTCACCCCTCCACTTT. This encodes CASSQGFRDSPLHF.